These T cell receptor beta chains were read from a single sample in a study of blood T cell repertoires in COVID-19. This table comes from immunoSEQ multiplex PCR, and its TCRdb copy is limited to in-frame clones, with some not included. The sample shows a few hundred thousand clones, approximately 90% of them seen only once. The sample was PBMCs or T cells enriched from blood (not recorded which). These receptor sequences come from a man between 25 and 39 years old who had recovered from COVID-19. Both conserved end residues are part of each CDR3. Fields, in order: D gene, V gene, CDR3 length, clone size, J gene, CDR3 protein, CDR3 DNA. A D gene is named only where the DNA matches it firmly. Only part of the rows carry a size: once, few, many, or a class if the clone is expanded.

D: TRBD2
V: TRBV4-2
length: 16
size: .
J: TRBJ2-5
CDR3: CASSRTGPSGQETQYF
DNA: TGTGCCAGCAGCCGAACGGGTCCTAGCGGCCAAGAGACCCAGTACTTC

D: .
V: TRBV11-2
length: 15
size: .
J: TRBJ1-4
CDR3: CASSLEYSNNEKLFF
DNA: TGTGCCAGCAGCTTAGAATACAGTAATAATGAAAAACTGTTTTTT

D: .
V: TRBV10-3
length: 16
size: .
J: TRBJ2-7
CDR3: CAISGGVSTRPSEQYF
DNA: TGTGCCATCAGTGGAGGGGTTTCGACTAGACCGTCCGAGCAGTACTTC

D: .
V: TRBV27
length: 17
size: .
J: TRBJ1-4
CDR3: CASSLSFTPVGNEKLFF
DNA: TGTGCCAGCAGTTTATCTTTCACCCCGGTTGGTAATGAAAAACTGTTTTTT

D: .
V: TRBV28
length: 15
size: .
J: TRBJ1-1
CDR3: CASRQHGRENTEAFF
DNA: TGTGCCAGCAGACAACACGGACGGGAGAACACTGAAGCTTTCTTT

D: TRBD1
V: TRBV6-5
length: 15
size: .
J: TRBJ2-5
CDR3: CASSRDRGFQETQYF
DNA: TGTGCCAGCAGCCGGGACAGGGGGTTCCAAGAGACCCAGTACTTC

D: TRBD1
V: TRBV5-1
length: 14
size: few
J: TRBJ2-7
CDR3: CASSSGTGLREQYF
DNA: TGCGCCAGCAGCTCTGGGACAGGGTTGAGGGAGCAGTACTTC

D: TRBD1
V: TRBV5-1
length: 16
size: .
J: TRBJ2-6
CDR3: CASSRDRGSGANVLTF
DNA: TGCGCCAGCAGCCGGGACAGGGGGTCTGGGGCCAACGTCCTGACTTTC

D: .
V: TRBV7-2
length: 14
size: .
J: TRBJ1-5
CDR3: CASSFQSSNQPQHF
DNA: TGTGCCAGCAGCTTTCAGTCGAGCAATCAGCCCCAGCATTTT

D: TRBD2
V: TRBV29-1
length: 15
size: .
J: TRBJ2-3
CDR3: CSVVQLAGRTDTQYF
DNA: TGCAGCGTTGTTCAATTAGCGGGGCGCACAGATACGCAGTATTTT

D: .
V: TRBV28
length: 16
size: .
J: TRBJ1-5
CDR3: CASTVTGRVANQPQHF
DNA: TGTGCCAGCACCGTAACTGGCAGGGTCGCCAATCAGCCCCAGCATTTT

D: .
V: TRBV11-2
length: 16
size: .
J: TRBJ1-1
CDR3: CASSLGGGSMNTEAFF
DNA: TGTGCCAGCAGCCTGGGCGGAGGTTCTATGAACACTGAAGCTTTCTTT

D: .
V: TRBV18
length: 13
size: .
J: TRBJ1-5
CDR3: CASSPGLNQPQHF
DNA: TGTGCCAGCTCTCCAGGGCTGAATCAGCCCCAGCATTTT

D: .
V: TRBV6-6
length: 13
size: .
J: TRBJ2-7
CDR3: CASSYSQVYEQYF
DNA: TGTGCCAGCAGTTACTCCCAGGTCTACGAGCAGTACTTC

D: TRBD2
V: TRBV7-9
length: 21
size: .
J: TRBJ2-1
CDR3: CASSTQPGLAGGKSSYNEQFF
DNA: TGTGCCAGCAGCACCCAGCCGGGACTAGCGGGAGGAAAAAGCTCCTACAATGAGCAGTTCTTC

D: TRBD1
V: TRBV18
length: 15
size: few
J: TRBJ2-1
CDR3: CASSPGTGSYNEQFF
DNA: TGTGCCAGCTCACCCGGGACAGGGAGCTACAATGAGCAGTTCTTC

D: .
V: TRBV3-1/TRBV3-2
length: 18
size: once
J: TRBJ2-3
CDR3: CASSQAALTNSLTDTQYF
DNA: TGTGCCAGCAGCCAAGCGGCGCTGACTAATTCCCTCACAGATACGCAGTATTTT

D: .
V: TRBV10-3
length: 13
size: .
J: TRBJ1-5
CDR3: CAISAGQGRPQHF
DNA: TGTGCCATCAGTGCTGGACAAGGGCGGCCCCAGCATTTT

D: TRBD2
V: TRBV19
length: 15
size: .
J: TRBJ2-1
CDR3: CASRTLAGVLGEQFF
DNA: TGTGCCAGTAGAACACTAGCGGGAGTTTTAGGTGAGCAGTTCTTC

D: TRBD2
V: TRBV4-1
length: 18
size: .
J: TRBJ2-1
CDR3: CASSQGLAGAFSYNEQFF
DNA: TGCGCCAGCAGCCAAGGCCTAGCGGGAGCCTTCTCCTACAATGAGCAGTTCTTC

D: TRBD1
V: TRBV29-1
length: 14
size: .
J: TRBJ1-5
CDR3: CSVGGQGGNQPQHF
DNA: TGCAGCGTTGGGGGACAGGGGGGAAATCAGCCCCAGCATTTT

D: .
V: TRBV25-1
length: 14
size: .
J: TRBJ2-2
CDR3: CASSEHPGAGELFF
DNA: TGTGCCAGCAGTGAACATCCGGGGGCCGGGGAGCTGTTTTTT

D: .
V: TRBV24-1
length: 14
size: .
J: TRBJ2-1
CDR3: CATSDPQGNNEQFF
DNA: TGTGCCACCAGTGACCCGCAGGGGAACAATGAGCAGTTCTTC

D: TRBD1
V: TRBV7-2
length: 15
size: .
J: TRBJ1-2
CDR3: CASRGTTGEDYGYTF
DNA: TGTGCCAGCCGGGGGACGACAGGGGAAGACTATGGCTACACCTTC

D: .
V: TRBV5-4
length: 17
size: once
J: TRBJ2-1
CDR3: CASSSGAGTGVSNEQFF
DNA: TGTGCCAGCAGCTCCGGGGCCGGGACGGGGGTATCCAATGAGCAGTTCTTC

D: .
V: TRBV7-9
length: 12
size: once
J: TRBJ2-7
CDR3: CASSPDTYEQYF
DNA: TGTGCCAGCAGCCCGGACACTTACGAGCAGTACTTC

D: TRBD2
V: TRBV15
length: 15
size: .
J: TRBJ2-2
CDR3: CATSRLAGNTGELFF
DNA: TGTGCCACCAGCAGACTAGCGGGAAACACCGGGGAGCTGTTTTTT

D: .
V: TRBV5-1
length: 16
size: .
J: TRBJ2-1
CDR3: CASSLGVGLDYNEQFF
DNA: TGCGCCAGCAGCTTGGGGGTGGGGCTAGACTACAATGAGCAGTTCTTC

D: .
V: TRBV5-4
length: 13
size: .
J: TRBJ1-2
CDR3: CASSLRGNYGYTF
DNA: TGTGCCAGCAGCCTACGCGGGAACTATGGCTACACCTTC

D: TRBD1
V: TRBV5-1
length: 17
size: .
J: TRBJ2-1
CDR3: CASSLSRDRDPNNEQFF
DNA: TGCGCCAGCAGCTTGTCCCGGGACAGGGATCCAAACAATGAGCAGTTCTTC

D: TRBD1
V: TRBV11-2
length: 16
size: .
J: TRBJ1-4
CDR3: CASSLVYRGFGEKLFF
DNA: TGTGCCAGCAGCTTAGTCTACAGGGGATTCGGTGAAAAACTGTTTTTT

D: .
V: TRBV24-1
length: 14
size: once
J: TRBJ2-3
CDR3: CAIRGGMGTDTQYF
DNA: TGTGCCATCCGTGGGGGGATGGGGACAGATACGCAGTATTTT

D: .
V: TRBV19
length: 14
size: .
J: TRBJ1-3
CDR3: CASSTWTVGNTIYF
DNA: TGTGCCAGTAGTACCTGGACAGTCGGCAACACCATATATTTT

D: .
V: TRBV7-2
length: 15
size: .
J: TRBJ1-5
CDR3: CASSLPTAGQQPQHF
DNA: TGTGCCAGCAGCTTACCGACAGCAGGTCAACAGCCCCAGCATTTT

D: .
V: TRBV27
length: 17
size: .
J: TRBJ1-2
CDR3: CASSPFRSGPERYGYTF
DNA: TGTGCCAGCAGTCCTTTCCGTTCAGGGCCCGAGCGCTATGGCTACACCTTC

D: .
V: TRBV21-1
length: 16
size: .
J: TRBJ2-1
CDR3: CASSKFVGGSYNEQFF
DNA: TGTGCCAGCAGCAAATTCGTGGGAGGCTCCTACAATGAGCAGTTCTTC

D: .
V: TRBV9
length: 13
size: .
J: TRBJ1-2
CDR3: CASSVESGQGYTF
DNA: TGTGCCAGCAGCGTAGAGTCAGGGCAAGGCTACACCTTC

D: .
V: TRBV9
length: 15
size: .
J: TRBJ2-1
CDR3: CASSVRSSSYNEQFF
DNA: TGTGCCAGCAGCGTGAGGTCCTCCTCCTACAATGAGCAGTTCTTC

D: .
V: TRBV7-8
length: 16
size: .
J: TRBJ1-3
CDR3: CASSAQGGLFGNTIYF
DNA: TGTGCCAGCAGCGCCCAAGGAGGGTTGTTTGGAAACACCATATATTTT

D: TRBD1
V: TRBV3-1/TRBV3-2
length: 15
size: .
J: TRBJ1-2
CDR3: CASSQGGTGLYGYTF
DNA: TGTGCCAGCAGCCAAGGGGGGACAGGGCTCTATGGCTACACCTTC

D: TRBD2
V: TRBV18
length: 17
size: .
J: TRBJ2-2
CDR3: CASSPPALAGFGGELFF
DNA: TGTGCCAGCTCACCACCAGCCCTAGCGGGATTCGGCGGGGAGCTGTTTTTT

D: .
V: TRBV4-2
length: 14
size: .
J: TRBJ1-2
CDR3: CASSQEGRNYGYTF
DNA: TGTGCCAGCAGCCAAGAGGGCAGAAACTATGGCTACACCTTC

D: TRBD2
V: TRBV5-4
length: 16
size: .
J: TRBJ2-3
CDR3: CASSLGLGGSTDTQYF
DNA: TGTGCCAGCAGCTTGGGTCTGGGAGGGAGCACAGATACGCAGTATTTT

D: .
V: TRBV4-1
length: 14
size: .
J: TRBJ2-2
CDR3: CASSQDREIGELFF
DNA: TGCGCCAGCAGCCAAGATCGAGAGATCGGGGAGCTGTTTTTT

D: TRBD1
V: TRBV5-1
length: 17
size: .
J: TRBJ1-2
CDR3: CASSLTPQMTGGVGYTF
DNA: TGCGCCAGCAGCTTGACCCCGCAAATGACAGGGGGCGTTGGCTACACCTTC

D: TRBD2
V: TRBV5-5
length: 15
size: .
J: TRBJ2-7
CDR3: CASSSDGTSHYEQYF
DNA: TGTGCCAGCAGCTCGGACGGGACTAGCCACTACGAGCAGTACTTC

D: TRBD1
V: TRBV7-6
length: 15
size: .
J: TRBJ2-5
CDR3: CASSFWTGDQETQYF
DNA: TGTGCCAGCAGCTTCTGGACAGGGGACCAAGAGACCCAGTACTTC

D: .
V: TRBV6-4
length: 13
size: .
J: TRBJ1-6
CDR3: CASRASGNSPLHF
DNA: TGTGCCAGCAGGGCCAGCGGCAATTCACCCCTCCACTTT

D: .
V: TRBV2
length: 13
size: .
J: TRBJ1-1
CDR3: CASSFDRHTEAFF
DNA: TGTGCCAGCAGTTTTGACAGGCACACTGAAGCTTTCTTT

D: .
V: TRBV29-1
length: 13
size: .
J: TRBJ2-4
CDR3: CSVDPGGSNIQYF
DNA: TGCAGCGTTGACCCAGGGGGGTCAAACATTCAGTACTTC

D: TRBD1
V: TRBV24-1
length: 13
size: once
J: TRBJ2-7
CDR3: CATSPGTGYEQYF
DNA: TGTGCCACCAGTCCCGGGACAGGCTACGAGCAGTACTTC

D: .
V: TRBV5-4
length: 14
size: .
J: TRBJ2-7
CDR3: CASSLQGSSYEQYF
DNA: TGTGCCAGCAGCTTGCAGGGGTCCTCCTACGAGCAGTACTTC

D: .
V: TRBV28
length: 14
size: .
J: TRBJ1-2
CDR3: CASSIPPSTGGYTF
DNA: TGTGCCAGCAGTATACCTCCGTCAACAGGTGGCTACACCTTC

D: .
V: TRBV12-5
length: 14
size: .
J: TRBJ1-1
CDR3: CASGTQGSWTEAFF
DNA: TGTGCTAGTGGTACCCAGGGGAGTTGGACTGAAGCTTTCTTT

D: TRBD1
V: TRBV6-6
length: 14
size: .
J: TRBJ1-5
CDR3: CASTSGQGDQPQHF
DNA: TGTGCCAGCACATCGGGACAGGGGGATCAGCCCCAGCATTTT

D: .
V: TRBV27
length: 12
size: .
J: TRBJ2-1
CDR3: CALGGTYNEQFF
DNA: TGTGCCCTGGGCGGGACTTACAATGAGCAGTTCTTC